Below are 2 T cell receptor beta chains sequenced from a single sample in a study of beta chain features in type 1 diabetes. Study observations and caveats: People with Type 1 diabetes carried modestly yet significantly shorter TCRB CDR3s in all four CD4+ subsets.

Expressed TCRB transcripts were sequenced because the isolated RNA had all been reverse transcribed beforehand. Repertoires were generated with immunoSEQ multiplex PCR, while TCRdb's copy carries only in-frame clones and drops some. There are approximately 260,000 clones in the sample; about a fifth occur only once, and 0.028% lies in the top ten. Antigens for these TCRs are unknown. The specimen sequenced was naive CD4+ T cells from blood. The source is a woman aged 40 to 50 with type 1 diabetes.

This clone has more than one count but fewer than ten. This rearrangement joins TRBV7-2 to TRBJ2-2, with D unclear. The CDR3 spans 13 residues. The V and J ends lost 0 bases and 5 bases respectively, with 4 bases between them. Germline-derived CDR1 and CDR2 are SGHTA and FQGNSA. DNA for the CDR3: TGTGCCAGCAGCTTAGCCCTGACCGGGGAGCTGTTTTTT. Translation gives CASSLALTGELFF.

This clone was counted only a few times. This chain uses TRBV19 with TRBJ1-2, with 8 bases identical to TRBD1. CDR1 and CDR2 from the germline V gene are LNHDA and SQIVND (reference sequence). The ends lost 10 bases at V and 7 bases at J; junction bases unmatched: 8. The CDR3 extends over 12 amino acids. As DNA, the CDR3 is TGTGCCACCCCGGACAGGGAGGGTGGCTACACCTTC. As protein: CATPDREGGYTF.